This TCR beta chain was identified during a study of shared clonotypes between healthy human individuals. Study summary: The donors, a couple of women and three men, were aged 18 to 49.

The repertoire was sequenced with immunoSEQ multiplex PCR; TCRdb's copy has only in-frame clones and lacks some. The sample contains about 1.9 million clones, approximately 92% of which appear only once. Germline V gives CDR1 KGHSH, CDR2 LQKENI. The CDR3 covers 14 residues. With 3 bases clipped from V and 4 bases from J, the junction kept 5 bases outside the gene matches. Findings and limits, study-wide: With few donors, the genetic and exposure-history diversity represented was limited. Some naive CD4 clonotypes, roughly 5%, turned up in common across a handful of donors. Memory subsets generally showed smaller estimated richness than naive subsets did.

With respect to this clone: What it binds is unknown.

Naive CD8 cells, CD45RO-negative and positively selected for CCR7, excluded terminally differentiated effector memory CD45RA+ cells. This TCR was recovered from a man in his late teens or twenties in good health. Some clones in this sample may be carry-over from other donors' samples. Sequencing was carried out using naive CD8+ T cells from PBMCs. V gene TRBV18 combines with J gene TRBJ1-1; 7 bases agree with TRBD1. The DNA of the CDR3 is TGTGCCAGCTCACCCTCGTCAGGGGGCACTGAAGCTTTCTTT. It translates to CASSPSSGGTEAFF.